These 30 T cell receptor beta chains share one sample of origin, sequenced in a study of T cells after yellow fever vaccination. TCRdb re-called the 5' RACE reads with MiXCR, one entry per CDR3 protein. The data show 120,000 or so distinct CDR3 sequences, around 15% seen once. The sample was CD8+ T cells sorted from PBMCs, taken 5 days after the yellow fever booster vaccination. The receptors originated from a man younger than 30 who received the YFV17D yellow fever vaccine.

This sequence joins TRBV4-3 and TRBJ2-1, with 10 bases identical to TRBD2. The length of the CDR3 is 16 residues. With V trimmed by 4 bases and J by 5 bases, 8 bases remained unmatched. Looked up from germline, CDR1 is LGHNA and CDR2 is YSLEER. DNA of the CDR3: TGCGCCAGCAGCCCCCTACTAGCGGGGTTTAACAATGAGCAGTTCTTC. It is translated as CASSPLLAGFNNEQFF.

This clonotype showed up many times. The rearrangement uses TRBV7-2 and TRBJ1-2, with D hard to call. There are 15 residues in the CDR3. The germline V and J ends were trimmed by 0 bases and 5 bases, with 13 bases remaining between them. Germline CDR1 reads SGHTA; CDR2 reads FQGNSA. CDR3 sequence (DNA): TGTGCCAGCAGCTTAGCTCTCACTCTGGGATATGGCTACACCTTC. Its translation is CASSLALTLGYGYTF.

This clonotype has just a few counts. The rearrangement joins TRBV9 to TRBJ2-1, with no clear D. V was cut by 0 bases and J by 11 bases, with 9 bases left in between. CDR1 and CDR2 from the germline V gene are SGDLS and YYNGEE. The CDR3 is made up of 12 amino acids. CDR3: CASSVGNRQQFF. In DNA, the CDR3 is TGTGCCAGCAGCGTAGGGAACAGACAGCAGTTCTTC.

This CDR3 reads CASSSSLSTDTQYF. The DNA of the CDR3 is TGTGCCAGCAGCTCCTCACTGAGCACAGATACGCAGTATTTT. V is TRBV7-8 and J is TRBJ2-3; D is undetermined. Trimming took 4 bases from V and 0 from J, leaving 8 bases between them. From germline, CDR1 is SGHVS and CDR2 FQNEAQ. The CDR3 loop spans 14 amino acids.

The rearrangement joins TRBV10-2 to TRBJ2-1, with 11 bases aligning to TRBD2. J gave up 7 bases and V 1 base, and 3 bases lay outside the gene matches. Germline lookup yields CDR1 WSHSY and CDR2 SAAADI. This CDR3 is 15 amino acids long. CDR3 coding DNA: TGCGCCAGCAGTGAGTGGCTAGCGGGGGGTAATGAGCAGTTCTTC. Its protein product is CASSEWLAGGNEQFF.

This clonotype was picked up a small number of times. Mismatch with germline at one junction end may stem from a read error. The rearrangement links TRBV29-1 to TRBJ2-7; D possibly matches TRBD1 or TRBD2 (5 bases each). Germline loops: CDR1 SQVTM, CDR2 ANQGSEA. The CDR3 sequence is 13 residues long. The CDR3 spells CSVEGTAEYEQYF. The CDR3 bases are TGCAGCGTCGAAGGGACGGCGGAATACGAGCAGTACTTC.

This clonotype was counted a few times. The genes are TRBV12-3 or TRBV12-4 and TRBJ1-3; TRBD1 might be the D (5 bases). This CDR3 is built from 14 residues. Trimming took off 5 bases at V and 2 bases at J, with 10 bases between the two ends. The CDR3 nucleotides are TGTGCCAGCAGTCCCCCGGGGGCTGGAAACACCATATATTTT. This translates into CASSPPGAGNTIYF.

This clonotype was counted between two and nine times. The V call is TRBV6-5, the J call TRBJ2-1; D may be TRBD1 (6 bases). V gave up 6 bases and J gave up 5 bases, with 11 bases separating them. Germline CDR1 reads MNHEY; CDR2 reads SVGAGI. The CDR3 totals 13 residues. The CDR3 coding sequence is TGTGCCAGCAGCCTGAACAGGGACAATGAGCAGTTCTTC. Translation gives CASSLNRDNEQFF.

A few counts support this clonotype. The chain carries TRBV5-1 and TRBJ2-3; possibly TRBD1 for D (5 bases). The length of the CDR3 is 15 residues. Germline V lookup: CDR1 SGHRS, CDR2 YFSETQ. The V end lost 2 bases, the J end lost 2 bases, and 12 bases lay between the germline ends. CDR3 sequence reads: CASSFEDTLTDTQYF. The DNA for the CDR3 is TGCGCCAGCAGCTTTGAGGACACCCTCACAGATACGCAGTATTTT.

The chain uses TRBV4-1 and TRBJ1-2; D not certain. Germline V lookup: CDR1 MGHRA, CDR2 YSYEKL. CDR3 size: 15 residues. With 0 bases removed from V and 8 bases from J, the gap between germline ends came to 16 bases. The chain's CDR3 is CASSQDWGASEGYTF. The CDR3 nucleotides read TGCGCCAGCAGCCAAGATTGGGGAGCCTCCGAGGGCTACACCTTC.

This clonotype was recorded many times. The V and J genes are TRBV4-1 and TRBJ2-1, with D tentatively TRBD2 (6 bases). This CDR3 comprises 15 residues. Germline CDR1 and CDR2: MGHRA and YSYEKL. Trimming pared 3 bases from V and 8 bases from J, leaving 17 bases between. The CDR3 DNA follows: TGCGCCAGCAGCCATGGGCAGGGAGGAGGGGATGAGCAGTTCTTC. Its translation is CASSHGQGGGDEQFF.

This clonotype was found a few times. This sequence joins TRBV5-1 and TRBJ1-1, with D uncertain. The CDR3 has 14 amino acids. Germline CDR1 is SGHRS and CDR2 is YFSETQ. V lost 4 bases to trimming and J lost 6 bases, with 16 bases between them. Here the CDR3 reads CASSGTGSNAEAFF. CDR3 DNA sequence: TGCGCCAGCAGCGGTACGGGGTCCAATGCTGAAGCTTTCTTT. Using reference TRBV5-1 and TRBJ1-1 for the parts outside the CDR3, the full variable domain is KAGVTQTPRYLIKTRGQQVTLSCSPISGHRSVSWYQQTPGQGLQFLFEYFSETQRNKGNFPGRFSGRQFSNSRSEMNVSTLELGDSALYLCASSGTGSNAEAFFGQGTRLTVV.

V is TRBV12-3 or TRBV12-4 and J is TRBJ2-7; D not resolved. Trimming stripped 1 base from V and 3 bases from J, with 7 bases between. The CDR3 covers 13 residues. This CDR3 reads CASSLGTGYEQYF. The CDR3 coding sequence is TGTGCCAGCAGTTTAGGGACGGGCTACGAGCAGTACTTC.

The sample holds a few counts of this clonotype. The rearrangement links TRBV2 to TRBJ1-1; maybe TRBD1 (5 bases). The CDR3 extends over 16 amino acids. Between the trimmed V and J ends, which lost 7 bases and 3 bases, there was a span of 21 bases. Germline V gene lookup returns CDR1 SNHLY and CDR2 FYNNEI. CDR3: CASTKHGTGVDTEAFF. The CDR3 DNA reads TGTGCCAGCACCAAACATGGAACAGGCGTCGACACTGAAGCTTTCTTT.

This sequence joins TRBV28 and TRBJ2-3, with TRBD2 matching 13 bases. Trimming removed 6 bases from V and 1 base from J; junction bases left unmatched: 1. The CDR3 totals 15 residues. The germline gives CDR1 MDHEN, CDR2 SYDVKM. The chain's CDR3 is CASRGLAGRTDTQYF. The DNA for the CDR3 is TGTGCCAGCAGGGGACTAGCGGGGCGCACAGATACGCAGTATTTT.

The sample holds a few counts of this clonotype. The rearrangement uses TRBV7-9 and TRBJ1-1; TRBD1 matches 7 bases. Germline V CDR1 and CDR2: SEHNR, FQNEAQ (reference sequence). The CDR3 is 14 residues long. After removal of 0 bases from V and 7 bases from J, the junction contained 5 bases not matched to a gene. The CDR3 bases are TGTGCCAGCAGCTTAGCGCAGGGGGACAGTGAAGCTTTCTTT. Encoded protein: CASSLAQGDSEAFF.

The chain couples TRBV27 to TRBJ2-3; TRBD1 agrees at 8 bases. The V gene end was trimmed by 3 bases and the J gene end by 1 base; junction bases not matched to a gene: 6. This CDR3 region has 16 residues. Germline CDR1 MNHEY, CDR2 SMNVEV (reference sequence). The CDR3 reads CASSFLDRVGTDTQYF. CDR3 bases: TGTGCCAGCAGTTTTCTGGACAGGGTTGGCACAGATACGCAGTATTTT.

This clonotype occurred a few times. Mismatch with germline at one junction end may stem from a read error. The chain carries TRBV12-3 or TRBV12-4 and TRBJ1-1; weak D call: TRBD1 (5 bases). CDR3 length: 15 amino acids. This CDR3 is CASTLVPGSGTEAFF. The CDR3 bases are TGTGCCAGCACTTTAGTGCCAGGGTCCGGCACTGAAGCTTTCTTT.

V gene TRBV28 combines with J gene TRBJ2-1, with D possibly matching TRBD1 (6 bases). Trimming took 5 bases from V and 8 from J, leaving 16 bases between them. This CDR3 is built from 14 residues. From germline, CDR1 is MDHEN and CDR2 SYDVKM. This CDR3 is CASSPLTGEHEQFF. CDR3 nucleotides: TGTGCCAGCAGTCCCCTGACAGGCGAGCATGAGCAGTTCTTC. The variable domain in full, completed from reference TRBV28 and TRBJ2-1, reads DVKVTQSSRYLVKRTGEKVFLECVQDMDHENMFWYRQDPGLGLRLIYFSYDVKMKEKGDIPEGYSVSREKKERFSLILESASTNQTSMYLCASSPLTGEHEQFFGPGTRLTVL.

The genes are TRBV5-4 and TRBJ2-5; 8 nucleotides agree with TRBD1. This CDR3 has 15 amino acids. V shed 8 bases and J 4 bases; nucleotides not matched to a gene: 13. The germline gives CDR1 SGHNT, CDR2 YYREEE (reference sequence). The CDR3 region is CASRTGGTPVETQYF. DNA of the CDR3: TGTGCCAGTAGAACAGGGGGGACCCCGGTAGAGACCCAGTACTTC.

The chain links TRBV19 to TRBJ2-5; TRBD1 is a possible D gene (6 bases). The germline gives CDR1 LNHDA, CDR2 SQIVND (reference sequence). The CDR3 sequence is 15 residues long. Trimming removed 9 bases at V and 3 bases at J, with 20 bases between. The CDR3 spells CARPLPTGKKETQYF. The CDR3 nucleotides read TGTGCCAGACCCCTCCCGACAGGAAAAAAAGAGACCCAGTACTTC. Combining the CDR3 with reference TRBV19 and TRBJ2-5 gives the whole variable domain DGGITQSPKYLFRKEGQNVTLSCEQNLNHDAMYWYRQDPGQGLRLIYYSQIVNDFQKGDIAEGYSVSREKKESFPLTVTSAQKNPTAFYLCARPLPTGKKETQYFGPGTRLLVL.

This clonotype was detected a few times. This chain uses TRBV6-5 with TRBJ2-3; D might be TRBD2 (6 bases). Trimming took off 8 bases at V and 0 bases at J, with 15 bases between the two ends. Germline values: CDR1 MNHEY, CDR2 SVGAGI. The CDR3 spans 15 residues. The CDR3 loop reads CASALLAGSTDTQYF. CDR3 sequence (DNA): TGTGCCAGCGCCCTCCTCGCGGGGAGCACAGATACGCAGTATTTT.

The chain joins TRBV30 to TRBJ2-7; D remains unclear. The CDR3 is made up of 14 amino acids. V was cut by 0 bases and J by 5 bases, with 14 bases left in between. Germline-derived CDR1 and CDR2 are GTSNPN and SVGIG (reference sequence). Here the CDR3 reads CAWSVGGVNDEQYF. CDR3 coding DNA: TGTGCCTGGAGTGTAGGCGGCGTGAACGACGAGCAGTACTTC.

This clonotype was seen only a few times. V usage is TRBV2 and J usage is TRBJ2-5; D unresolved. The germline V and J ends were trimmed by 6 bases and 1 base, with 6 bases remaining between them. CDR3 length: 12 residues. Germline V lookup: CDR1 SNHLY, CDR2 FYNNEI. CDR3 in amino acids: CASRNAQETQYF. The CDR3, as DNA: TGTGCCAGCAGAAACGCCCAAGAGACCCAGTACTTC.

The rearrangement uses TRBV4-1 and TRBJ1-2; the D is unclear. The CDR3 has 11 amino acids. V was clipped by 1 base and J by 10 bases, with 7 bases between them. Germline V gives CDR1 MGHRA, CDR2 YSYEKL. This CDR3 reads CASSQGQVYTF. DNA for the CDR3: TGCGCCAGCAGCCAAGGGCAGGTCTACACCTTC.

This chain connects TRBV2 to TRBJ1-4; D is undetermined. CDR1 SNHLY and CDR2 FYNNEI come from the germline V gene. V was shortened by 6 bases and J by 0 bases, with 11 bases between the two germline ends. CDR3 size: 15 residues. CDR3 in amino acids: CASRTSAATNEKLFF. In DNA, the CDR3 is TGTGCCAGCAGAACATCTGCCGCAACTAATGAAAAACTGTTTTTT.

This clonotype was seen a few times. The chain has TRBV6-2 or TRBV6-3 and TRBJ2-7; tentative D call: TRBD1 (6 bases). V gave up 6 bases and J gave up 7 bases, with 16 bases separating them. The CDR3 length is 13 residues. Germline CDR1 MNHEY, CDR2 SVGEGT. This chain's CDR3 is CASSTWDIREQYV. DNA of the CDR3: TGTGCCAGCAGCACCTGGGACATAAGGGAGCAGTACGTC.

The V and J genes are TRBV6-2 or TRBV6-3 and TRBJ2-3, with 7 bases fitting TRBD1. Looked up from germline, CDR1 is MNHEY and CDR2 is SVGEGT. This CDR3 is 17 amino acids long. V gave up 5 bases and J gave up 8 bases; unmatched junction bases: 19. Written as DNA, the CDR3 is TGTGCCAGCAGTCCATGGACAGGACCCTTCTCCACTGGTACGCAGTATTTT. Amino acid sequence: CASSPWTGPFSTGTQYF.

J is TRBJ2-1 and V is TRBV4-2; D possibly corresponds to TRBD2 (6 bases). Germline V gives CDR1 LGHNA, CDR2 YNFKEQ. V was shortened by 4 bases and J by 2 bases, with 12 bases between the two germline ends. The length of the CDR3 is 15 residues. CDR3 DNA sequence: TGTGCCAGCAGCCCACCACTAGCTCCCTACAATGAGCAGTTCTTC. This encodes CASSPPLAPYNEQFF.

This clonotype has at least ten counts. The rearrangement links TRBV27 to TRBJ2-5; D might be TRBD1 or TRBD2, each matching 5 bases. Trimming took 6 bases from V and 7 from J, leaving 15 bases between them. Germline V gene sequence: CDR1 MNHEY, CDR2 SMNVEV (reference sequence). CDR3 length equals 13 residues. CDR3 region: CASRGTADMTQYF. The CDR3 nucleotides are TGTGCCAGCAGGGGGACCGCCGATATGACCCAGTACTTC.